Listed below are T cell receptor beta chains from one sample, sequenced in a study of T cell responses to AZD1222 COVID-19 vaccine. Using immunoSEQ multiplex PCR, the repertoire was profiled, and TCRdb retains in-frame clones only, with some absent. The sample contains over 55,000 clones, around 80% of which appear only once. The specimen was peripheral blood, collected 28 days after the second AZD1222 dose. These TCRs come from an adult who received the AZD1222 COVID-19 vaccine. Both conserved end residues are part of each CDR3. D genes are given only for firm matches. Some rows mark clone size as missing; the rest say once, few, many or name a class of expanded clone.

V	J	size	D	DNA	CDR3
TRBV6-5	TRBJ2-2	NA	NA	TGTGCCAGCAGTTACTCCAGTATCGGGAACGGGGAGCTGTTTTTT	CASSYSSIGNGELFF
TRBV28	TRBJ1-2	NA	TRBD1	TGTGCCAGCAGCCTTCCCCTGCGACAGGGGGCGCGAGGCTACACCTTC	CASSLPLRQGARGYTF
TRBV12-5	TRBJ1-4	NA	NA	TGTGCTAGTGGTTTGGTACTGGAGGGGAACGAAAAACTGTTTTTT	CASGLVLEGNEKLFF
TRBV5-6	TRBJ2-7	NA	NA	TGTGCCAGCAGCTTGTTTAGTGGGTGGTACGAGCAGTACTTC	CASSLFSGWYEQYF
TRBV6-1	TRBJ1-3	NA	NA	TGTGCCAGCAGTGAAAGGTGGGACGGGACAGGAAACACCATATATTTT	CASSERWDGTGNTIYF
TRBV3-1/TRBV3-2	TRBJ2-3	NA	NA	TGTGCCAGCAGCCAAGTGGCTCGCTTCACAGATACGCAGTATTTT	CASSQVARFTDTQYF
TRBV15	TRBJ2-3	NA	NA	TGTGCCACCAGCGGTTATGGAGATACGCAGTATTTT	CATSGYGDTQYF
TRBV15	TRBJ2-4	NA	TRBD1	TGTGCCACCAGCTGGGGGACAGGGGGCGCAAAGGCGGCCAAAAACATTCAGTACTTC	CATSWGTGGAKAAKNIQYF
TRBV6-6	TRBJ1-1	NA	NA	TGTGCCAGCAGTCGAGGGGAGTTGGACACTGAAGCTTTCTTT	CASSRGELDTEAFF
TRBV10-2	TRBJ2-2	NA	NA	TGCGCCACCTTAGGGAGGCTCGCCGGGGAGCTGTTTTTT	CATLGRLAGELFF
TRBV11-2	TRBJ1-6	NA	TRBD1	TGTGCCAGCAGCTTCTGGCAGGGGGATTCACCCCTCCACTTT	CASSFWQGDSPLHF
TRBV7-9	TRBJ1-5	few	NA	TGTGCCAGCAGCCCCGACAGGCATAGCAATCAGCCCCAGCATTTT	CASSPDRHSNQPQHF
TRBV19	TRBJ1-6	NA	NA	TGTGCCAGTAGTATATACCGGCCAGATTCACCCCTCCACTTT	CASSIYRPDSPLHF
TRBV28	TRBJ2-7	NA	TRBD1	TGTGCCAGCAGTTCCCCTCGGACAGGTATACCCTACGAGCAGTACTTC	CASSSPRTGIPYEQYF
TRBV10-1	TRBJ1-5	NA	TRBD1	TGCGCCACCGGTGACAGGGGGGATCAGCCCCAGCATTTT	CATGDRGDQPQHF
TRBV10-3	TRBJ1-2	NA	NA	TGTGCCATCAGTGACTCGTTAGGCAGGATCTTTTATGGCTACACCTTC	CAISDSLGRIFYGYTF
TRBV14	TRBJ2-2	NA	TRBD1	TGTGCCAGCAGCCCCCTTCGAGACAGGGGTAATGCCGGGGAGCTGTTTTTT	CASSPLRDRGNAGELFF
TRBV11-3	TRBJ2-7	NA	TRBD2	TGTGCCAGCAGCGAACGGGAGGACGCACCCGAGCAGTACTTC	CASSEREDAPEQYF
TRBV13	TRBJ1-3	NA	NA	TGTGCCAGCAGCTTAGAAGCCCACTACTCTGGAAACACCATATATTTT	CASSLEAHYSGNTIYF
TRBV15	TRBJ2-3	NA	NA	TGTGCCACCAGCAGAGATCGAGGGCCCGCAGATACGCAGTATTTT	CATSRDRGPADTQYF
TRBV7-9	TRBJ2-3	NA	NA	TGTGCCAGCAGCTTAGCCAGGGCGGGAGATACGCAGTATTTT	CASSLARAGDTQYF
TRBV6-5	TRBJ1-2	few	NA	TGTGCCAGCAGCCGGGGCTATGGCTACACCTTC	CASSRGYGYTF
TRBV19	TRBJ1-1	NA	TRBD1	TGTGCCAGTAGCCGCTCGGGGGGGACAGGACGTGACACTGAAGCTTTCTTT	CASSRSGGTGRDTEAFF
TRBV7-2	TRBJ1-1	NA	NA	TGTGCCAGCAGCTTAGCGGGGACGGGATTGTGGACTGAAGCTTTCTTT	CASSLAGTGLWTEAFF
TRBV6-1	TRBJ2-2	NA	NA	TGTGCCAGCAGTGAAATGCCAGTAATGAACACCGGGGAGCTGTTTTTT	CASSEMPVMNTGELFF
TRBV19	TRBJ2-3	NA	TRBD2	TGTGCCATACTAGCGGAGGACACAGATACGCAGTATTTT	CAILAEDTDTQYF
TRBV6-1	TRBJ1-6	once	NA	TGTGCCAGCAGTCTCCTCGGGGGTGGGGATTCACCCCTCCACTTT	CASSLLGGGDSPLHF
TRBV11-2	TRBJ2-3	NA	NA	TGTGCCAGCAGCTTAGGGGGGACACTTAGCACAGATACGCAGTATTTT	CASSLGGTLSTDTQYF
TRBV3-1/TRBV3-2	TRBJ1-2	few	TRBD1	TGTGCCAGCAGCCCAAGGACAGGCGCGGGGTATGGCTACACCTTC	CASSPRTGAGYGYTF
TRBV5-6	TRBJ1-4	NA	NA	TGTGCCAGCAGCTTGGCAGGGGTAGGAGAAAAACTGTTTTTT	CASSLAGVGEKLFF
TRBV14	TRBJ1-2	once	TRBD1	TGTGCCAGCAGCCAAGTAAGGGACAGCCTTCGGGGCTACACCTTC	CASSQVRDSLRGYTF